A single count supports the clone carrying this T cell receptor beta chain. The sample is drawn from a study of neoadjuvant anti-PD-1 for oral cavity cancer. For the study at large: Non-progressing patients received a fourth nivolumab dose near day 43, then surgery on days 50-56.

Profiled with immunoSEQ multiplex PCR; TCRdb holds only in-frame clones, not every one. The repertoire holds tens of thousands of clones, with 84% as singletons. The ends were cut back, 2 bases at V and 3 bases at J, with 13 bases in the middle. This CDR3 comprises 14 residues. CDR1 GTSNPN and CDR2 SVGIG come from the germline V gene (reference sequence). Blood cells were analyzed directly, without culture or expansion. The source was PBMCs, collected before nivolumab (anti-PD-1) treatment. This chain links TRBV30 with TRBJ1-2; the D gene is possibly TRBD1 (6 bases). This clonotype was obtained from a person aged 40 to 85 with oral cavity squamous cell carcinoma. This chain's CDR3 is CAWSPLQGYYGYTF. The CDR3, as DNA: TGTGCCTGGAGTCCCCTACAGGGCTACTATGGCTACACCTTC.